This T cell receptor beta chain was sequenced for a study of low-dose radiotherapy and immunotherapy resistance in tumors. At the level of the study: Cohort 2 was treated with 1 Gy per fraction every two weeks, amounting to 13 Gy across 26 weeks. Each two-week cycle included intravenous cyclophosphamide 200 mg/m2, given one day before radiation and immunotherapy.

Deletions cut 4 bases from V and 5 bases from J, with 11 bases between. The CDR3 runs 13 residues. Germline CDR1 is LGHDT and CDR2 is YNNKEL (reference sequence). The time point denotes: after trial treatment. Stated treatment: LDRT plus nivolumab, ipilimumab, low-dose cyclophosphamide and aspirin (RACIN trial). This clonotype was counted ten times or more. Alpha- and beta-chain coverage of first-strand cDNA came from TRAV- and TRBV-specific primers. With a V-primer adapter and a constant-region primer, TCRs were amplified for about 22 PCR cycles. TCRdb analysed the reads with MiXCR anew, one entry per CDR3 protein. Here the sample spans about 91,000 distinct CDR3 sequences, around 20% being singletons.

This clonotype was obtained from a female donor with ovarian cancer. J is TRBJ2-5 and V is TRBV3-1, with D unresolved. The material was PBMCs, obtained after low-dose radiotherapy plus immunotherapy. CDR3 sequence reads: CASSLGPSETQYF. As DNA, the CDR3 is TGTGCCAGCAGCCTTGGACCCTCCGAGACCCAGTACTTC.